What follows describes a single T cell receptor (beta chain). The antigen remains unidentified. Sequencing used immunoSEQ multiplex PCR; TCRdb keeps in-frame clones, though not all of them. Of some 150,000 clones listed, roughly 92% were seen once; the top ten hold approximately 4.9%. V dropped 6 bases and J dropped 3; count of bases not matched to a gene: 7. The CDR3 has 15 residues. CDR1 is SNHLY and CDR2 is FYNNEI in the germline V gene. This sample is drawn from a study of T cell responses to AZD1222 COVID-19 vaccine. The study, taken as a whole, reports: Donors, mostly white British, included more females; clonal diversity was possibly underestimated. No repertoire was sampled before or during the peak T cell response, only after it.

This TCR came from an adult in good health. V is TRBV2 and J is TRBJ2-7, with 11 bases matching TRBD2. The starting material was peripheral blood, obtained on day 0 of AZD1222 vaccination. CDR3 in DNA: TGTGCCAGCAGCGGAGGGACTAGCGGATACTACGAGCAGTACTTC. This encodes CASSGGTSGYYEQYF.